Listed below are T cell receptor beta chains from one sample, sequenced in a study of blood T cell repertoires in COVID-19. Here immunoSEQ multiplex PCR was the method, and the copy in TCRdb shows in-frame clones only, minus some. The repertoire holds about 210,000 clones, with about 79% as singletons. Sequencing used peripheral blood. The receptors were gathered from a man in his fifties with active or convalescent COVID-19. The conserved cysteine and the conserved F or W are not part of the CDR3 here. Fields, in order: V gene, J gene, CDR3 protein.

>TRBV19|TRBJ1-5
ASSMWTGGSNQPQH
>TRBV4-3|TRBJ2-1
ASSQGQGATNEQF
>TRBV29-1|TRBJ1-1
SVDTGGTEAF
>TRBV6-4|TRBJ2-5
ASSDSGWETQY
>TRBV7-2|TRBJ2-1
ASSSTSGRVNEQF
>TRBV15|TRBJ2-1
ATSSIPQGINEQF
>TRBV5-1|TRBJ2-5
ASSLGTSGRAEGETQY
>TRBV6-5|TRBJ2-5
ASRRSGQQETQY
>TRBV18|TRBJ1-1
ASSRTGGLNTEAF
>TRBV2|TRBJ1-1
ASMMQGNTEAF
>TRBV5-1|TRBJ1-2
ASRGAGADGYT
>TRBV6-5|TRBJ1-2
ASSLGTGKSYGYT
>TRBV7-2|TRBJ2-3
ASSSSTDTQY
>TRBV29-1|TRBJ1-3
SVVSQIGNTIY
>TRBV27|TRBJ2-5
ASSYSGTGGKETQY
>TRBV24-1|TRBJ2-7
ATSDPPGRQY
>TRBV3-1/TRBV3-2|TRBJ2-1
ASSHQQSYNEQF
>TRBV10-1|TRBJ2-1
ASRRGRALDDNEQF
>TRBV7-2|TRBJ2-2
ASSPRQGLAGELF
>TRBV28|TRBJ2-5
ASSPLDQETQY
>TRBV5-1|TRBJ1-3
ASSPETGRNTIY
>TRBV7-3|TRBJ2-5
ASSLTGSGETQY
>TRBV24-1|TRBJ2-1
ATSDMGGGSYNEQF
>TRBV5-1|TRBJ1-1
ASSLRAVNTEAF
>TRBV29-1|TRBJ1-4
SVRGGTGGPEKLF
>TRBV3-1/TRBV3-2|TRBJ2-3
ASSQAGSADTQY
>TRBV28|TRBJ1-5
ASRIPGLFQYSNQPQH
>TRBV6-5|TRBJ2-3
ASSYGRADTQY
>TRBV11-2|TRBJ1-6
ASSLGRSPLH
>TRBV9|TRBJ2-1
ASSAVGGTGSDEQF
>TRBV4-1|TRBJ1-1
ASSQGPGGLNTEAF
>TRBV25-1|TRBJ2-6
ASSELDRGPGANVLT
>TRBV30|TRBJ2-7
ASKITGGAEQY
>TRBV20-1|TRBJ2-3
SASGLPGDTQY
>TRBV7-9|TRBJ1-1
ASSTDAGADTEAF
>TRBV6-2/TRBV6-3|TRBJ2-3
ASRPLGQIITDTQY
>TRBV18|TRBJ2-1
ASSPSTVYNEQF
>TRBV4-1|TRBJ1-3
ASSPAGTGGNTIY
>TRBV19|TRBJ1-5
ASSTRDRGDQPQH
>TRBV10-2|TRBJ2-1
ASSDFSVSSYNEQF
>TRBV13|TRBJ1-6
ASGTANSPLH
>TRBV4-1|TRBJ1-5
ASSQPGGQPQH
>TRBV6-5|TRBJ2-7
ASSYSNRQEY
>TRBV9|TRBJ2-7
ASSVSGTGGWGEQY
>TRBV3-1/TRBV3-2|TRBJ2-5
ASSQDAGEVETQY
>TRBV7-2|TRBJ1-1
ASSFPTGPGTEAF
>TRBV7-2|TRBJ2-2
ASSLGAGVYSGELF
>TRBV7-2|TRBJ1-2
ASSVGVEAFYGYT
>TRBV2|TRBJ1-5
ASSEGPSNQPQH
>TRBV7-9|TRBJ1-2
ASTSWDRGNYGYT
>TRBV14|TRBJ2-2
ASSQLTGGNTGELF
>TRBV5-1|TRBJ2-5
ASSGTSGSKETQY
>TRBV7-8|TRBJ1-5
ASSFLPDRNNQPQH
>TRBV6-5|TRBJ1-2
ASSYSRLDFGYT
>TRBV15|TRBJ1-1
ATSRVGAGEAF